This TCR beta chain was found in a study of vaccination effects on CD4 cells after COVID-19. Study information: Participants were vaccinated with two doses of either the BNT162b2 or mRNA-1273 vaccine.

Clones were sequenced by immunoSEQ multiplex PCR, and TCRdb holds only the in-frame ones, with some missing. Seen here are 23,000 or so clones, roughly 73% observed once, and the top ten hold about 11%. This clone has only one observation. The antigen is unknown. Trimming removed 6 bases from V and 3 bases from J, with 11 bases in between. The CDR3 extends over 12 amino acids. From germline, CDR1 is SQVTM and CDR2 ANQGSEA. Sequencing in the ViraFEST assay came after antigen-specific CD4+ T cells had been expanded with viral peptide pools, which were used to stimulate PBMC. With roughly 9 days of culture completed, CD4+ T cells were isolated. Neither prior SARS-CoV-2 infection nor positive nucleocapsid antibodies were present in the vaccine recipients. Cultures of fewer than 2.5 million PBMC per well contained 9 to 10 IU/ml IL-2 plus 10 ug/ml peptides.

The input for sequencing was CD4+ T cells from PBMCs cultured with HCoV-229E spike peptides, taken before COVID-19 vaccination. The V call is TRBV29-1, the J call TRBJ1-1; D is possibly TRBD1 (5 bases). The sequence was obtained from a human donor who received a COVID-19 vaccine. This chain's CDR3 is CSVDPRDTEAFF. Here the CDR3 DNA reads TGCAGCGTAGATCCCAGGGACACTGAAGCTTTCTTT.